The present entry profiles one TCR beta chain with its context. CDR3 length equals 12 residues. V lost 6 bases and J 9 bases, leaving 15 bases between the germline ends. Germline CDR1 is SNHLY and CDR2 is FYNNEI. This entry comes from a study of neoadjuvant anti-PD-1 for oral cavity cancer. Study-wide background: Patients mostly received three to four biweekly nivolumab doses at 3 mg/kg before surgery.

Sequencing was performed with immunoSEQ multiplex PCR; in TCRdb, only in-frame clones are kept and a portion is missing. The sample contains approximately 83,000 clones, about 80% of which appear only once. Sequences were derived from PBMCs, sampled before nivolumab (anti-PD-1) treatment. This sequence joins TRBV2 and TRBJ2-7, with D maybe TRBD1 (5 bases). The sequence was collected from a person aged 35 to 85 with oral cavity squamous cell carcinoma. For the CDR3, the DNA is TGTGCCAGCAGGGACATGTTGGGGCGGCAGTACTTC. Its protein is CASRDMLGRQYF. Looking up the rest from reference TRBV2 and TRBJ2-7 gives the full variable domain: EPEVTQTPSHQVTQMGQEVILRCVPISNHLYFYWYRQILGQKVEFLVSFYNNEISEKSEIFDDQFSVERPDGSNFTLKIRSTKLEDSAMYFCASRDMLGRQYFGPGTRLTVT.